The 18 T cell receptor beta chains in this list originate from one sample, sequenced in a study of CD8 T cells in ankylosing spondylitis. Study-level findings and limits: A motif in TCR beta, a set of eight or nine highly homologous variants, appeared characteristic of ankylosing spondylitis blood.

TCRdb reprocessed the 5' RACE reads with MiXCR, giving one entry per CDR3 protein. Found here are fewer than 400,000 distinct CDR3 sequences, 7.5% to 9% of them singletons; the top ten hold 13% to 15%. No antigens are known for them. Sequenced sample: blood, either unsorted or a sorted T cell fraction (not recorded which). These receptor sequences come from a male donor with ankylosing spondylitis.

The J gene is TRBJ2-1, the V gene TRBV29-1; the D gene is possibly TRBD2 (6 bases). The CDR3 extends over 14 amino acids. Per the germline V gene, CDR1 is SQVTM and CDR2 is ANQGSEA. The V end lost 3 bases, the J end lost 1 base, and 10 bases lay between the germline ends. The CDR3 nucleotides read TGCAGCGTTGAGGTGCGGGGTTCCTACAATGAGCAGTTCTTC. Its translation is CSVEVRGSYNEQFF.

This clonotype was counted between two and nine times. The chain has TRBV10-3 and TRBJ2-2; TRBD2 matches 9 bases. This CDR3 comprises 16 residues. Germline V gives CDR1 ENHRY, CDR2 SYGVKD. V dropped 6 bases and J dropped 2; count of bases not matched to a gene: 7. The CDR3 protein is CAISRGLAPNTGELFF. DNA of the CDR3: TGTGCCATCAGCCGCGGACTAGCGCCTAACACCGGGGAGCTGTTTTTT.

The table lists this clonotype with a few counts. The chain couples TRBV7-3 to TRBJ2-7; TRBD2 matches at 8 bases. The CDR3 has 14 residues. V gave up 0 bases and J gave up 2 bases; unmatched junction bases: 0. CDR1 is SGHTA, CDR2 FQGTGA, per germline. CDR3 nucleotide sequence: TGTGCCAGCAGCTTAACAGCGGGAGCCTACGAGCAGTACTTC. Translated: CASSLTAGAYEQYF.

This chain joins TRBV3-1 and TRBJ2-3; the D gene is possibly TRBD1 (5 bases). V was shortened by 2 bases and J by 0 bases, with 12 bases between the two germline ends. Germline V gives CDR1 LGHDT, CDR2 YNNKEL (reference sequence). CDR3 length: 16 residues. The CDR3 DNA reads TGTGCCAGCAGCCAAAACCGTGACAGTAGCACAGATACGCAGTATTTT. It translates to CASSQNRDSSTDTQYF.

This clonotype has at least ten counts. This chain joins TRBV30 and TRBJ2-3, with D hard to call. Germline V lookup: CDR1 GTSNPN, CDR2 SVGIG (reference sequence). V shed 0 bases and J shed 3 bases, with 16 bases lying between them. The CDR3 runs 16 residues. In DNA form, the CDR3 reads TGTGCCTGGAGTGTGTTTGGGATTAGTCGGACAGATACGCAGTATTTT. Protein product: CAWSVFGISRTDTQYF.

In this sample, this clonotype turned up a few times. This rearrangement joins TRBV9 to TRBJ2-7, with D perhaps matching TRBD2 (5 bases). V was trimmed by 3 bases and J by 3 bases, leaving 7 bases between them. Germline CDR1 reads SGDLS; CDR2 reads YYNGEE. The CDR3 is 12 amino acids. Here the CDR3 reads CASSGTSYEQYF. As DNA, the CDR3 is TGTGCCAGCAGCGGAACTAGCTACGAGCAGTACTTC.

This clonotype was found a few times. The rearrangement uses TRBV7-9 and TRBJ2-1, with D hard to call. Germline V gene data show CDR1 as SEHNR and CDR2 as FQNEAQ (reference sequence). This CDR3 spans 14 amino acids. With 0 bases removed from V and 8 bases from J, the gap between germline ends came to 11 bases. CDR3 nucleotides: TGTGCCAGCAGCTTAGCAGGGCTCCCGCATGAGCAGTTCTTC. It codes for CASSLAGLPHEQFF.

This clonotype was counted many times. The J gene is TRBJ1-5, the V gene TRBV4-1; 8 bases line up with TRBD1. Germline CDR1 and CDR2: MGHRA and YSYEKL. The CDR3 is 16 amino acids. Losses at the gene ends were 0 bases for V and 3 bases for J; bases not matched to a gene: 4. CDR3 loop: CASSQDRTGYNQPQHF. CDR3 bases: TGCGCCAGCAGCCAAGACCGGACAGGGTACAATCAGCCCCAGCATTTT.

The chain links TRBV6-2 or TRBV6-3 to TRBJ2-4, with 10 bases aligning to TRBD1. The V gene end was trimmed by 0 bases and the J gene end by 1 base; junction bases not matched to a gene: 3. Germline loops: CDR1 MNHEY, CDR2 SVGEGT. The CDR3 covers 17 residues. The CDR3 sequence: CASSYSLGQGAKNIQYF. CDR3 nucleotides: TGTGCCAGCAGTTACTCGCTGGGACAGGGGGCCAAAAACATTCAGTACTTC.

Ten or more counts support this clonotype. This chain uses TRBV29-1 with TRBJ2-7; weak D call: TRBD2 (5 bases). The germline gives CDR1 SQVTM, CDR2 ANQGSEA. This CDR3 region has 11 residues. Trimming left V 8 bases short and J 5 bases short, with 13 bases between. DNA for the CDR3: TGCAGCTCAAGAACCGGGGACGAGCAGTACTTC. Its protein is CSSRTGDEQYF.

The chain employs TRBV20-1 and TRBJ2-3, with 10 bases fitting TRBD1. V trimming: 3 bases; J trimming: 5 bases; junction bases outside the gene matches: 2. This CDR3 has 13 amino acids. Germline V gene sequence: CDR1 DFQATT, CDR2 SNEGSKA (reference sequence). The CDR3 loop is CSARDRGIDTQYF. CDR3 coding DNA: TGCAGTGCTAGGGACAGGGGGATAGATACGCAGTATTTT.

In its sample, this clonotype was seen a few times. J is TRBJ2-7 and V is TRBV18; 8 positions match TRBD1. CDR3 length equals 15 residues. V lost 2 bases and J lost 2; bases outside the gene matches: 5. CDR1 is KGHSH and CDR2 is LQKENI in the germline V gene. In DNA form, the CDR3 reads TGTGCCAGCTCACCATCGGACAGGGCCGCCTACGAGCAGTACTTC. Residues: CASSPSDRAAYEQYF.

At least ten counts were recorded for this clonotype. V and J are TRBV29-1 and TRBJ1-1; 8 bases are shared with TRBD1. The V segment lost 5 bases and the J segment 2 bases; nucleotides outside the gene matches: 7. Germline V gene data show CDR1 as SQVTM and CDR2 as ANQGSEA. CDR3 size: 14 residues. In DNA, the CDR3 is TGCAGCGTTCGGACAGGGAATATCAACACTGAAGCTTTCTTT. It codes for CSVRTGNINTEAFF.

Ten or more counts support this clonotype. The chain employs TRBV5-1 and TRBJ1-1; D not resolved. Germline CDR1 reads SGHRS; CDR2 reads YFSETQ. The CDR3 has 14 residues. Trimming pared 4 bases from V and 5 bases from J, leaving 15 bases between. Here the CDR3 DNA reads TGCGCCAGCAGCATCCCCGGACGGGGTACTGAAGCTTTCTTT. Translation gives CASSIPGRGTEAFF.

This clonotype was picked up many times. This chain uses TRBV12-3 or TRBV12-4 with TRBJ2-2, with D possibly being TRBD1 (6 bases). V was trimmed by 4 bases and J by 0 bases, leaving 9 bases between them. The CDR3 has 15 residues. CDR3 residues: CASSWGQSNTGELFF. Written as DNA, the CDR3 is TGTGCCAGCAGTTGGGGACAATCGAACACCGGGGAGCTGTTTTTT.

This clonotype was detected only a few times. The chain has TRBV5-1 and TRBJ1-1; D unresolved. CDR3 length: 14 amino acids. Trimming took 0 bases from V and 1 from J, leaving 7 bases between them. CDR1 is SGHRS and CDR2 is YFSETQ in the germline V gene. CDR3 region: CASSLVSANTEAFF. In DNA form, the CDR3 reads TGCGCCAGCAGCTTGGTGTCCGCGAACACTGAAGCTTTCTTT.

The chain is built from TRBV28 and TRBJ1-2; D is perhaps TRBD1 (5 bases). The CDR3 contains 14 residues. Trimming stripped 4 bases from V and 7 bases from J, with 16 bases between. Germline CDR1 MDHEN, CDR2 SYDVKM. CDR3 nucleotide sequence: TGTGCCAGCAGTTCCCACCCGGGACGGAGTGGCTACACCTTC. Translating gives CASSSHPGRSGYTF.

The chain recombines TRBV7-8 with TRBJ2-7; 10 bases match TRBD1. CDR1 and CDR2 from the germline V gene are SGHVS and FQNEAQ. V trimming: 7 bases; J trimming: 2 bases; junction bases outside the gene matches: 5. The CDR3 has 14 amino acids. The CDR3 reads CASTRGQGTYEQYF. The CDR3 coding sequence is TGTGCCAGCACCCGGGGACAGGGGACCTACGAGCAGTACTTC.